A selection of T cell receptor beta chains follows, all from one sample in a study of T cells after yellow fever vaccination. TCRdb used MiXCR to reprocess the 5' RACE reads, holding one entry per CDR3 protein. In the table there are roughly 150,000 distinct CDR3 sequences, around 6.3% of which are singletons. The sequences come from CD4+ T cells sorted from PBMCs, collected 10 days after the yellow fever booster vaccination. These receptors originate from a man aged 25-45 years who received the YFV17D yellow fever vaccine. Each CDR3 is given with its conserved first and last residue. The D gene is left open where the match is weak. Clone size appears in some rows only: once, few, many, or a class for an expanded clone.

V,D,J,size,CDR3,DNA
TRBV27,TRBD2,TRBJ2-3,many,CASSTKLGLAGRTDTQYF,TGTGCCAGCAGCACTAAGCTCGGACTAGCGGGGCGCACAGATACGCAGTATTTT
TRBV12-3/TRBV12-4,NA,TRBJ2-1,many,CASSKEGNEQFF,TGTGCCAGCAGTAAGGAGGGGAATGAGCAGTTCTTC
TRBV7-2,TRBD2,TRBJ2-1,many,CASSLATSGSYEQFF,TGTGCCAGCAGCTTAGCGACTAGCGGGAGTTATGAGCAGTTCTTC
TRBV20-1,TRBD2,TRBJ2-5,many,CSARELAVETQYF,TGCAGTGCTAGGGAACTAGCGGTAGAGACCCAGTACTTC
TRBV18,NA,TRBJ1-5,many,CASSPMGFPQHF,TGTGCCAGCTCACCGATGGGGTTCCCCCAGCATTTT
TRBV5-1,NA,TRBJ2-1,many,CASSRGIDNEQFF,TGCGCCAGCAGCCGGGGAATCGACAATGAGCAGTTCTTC
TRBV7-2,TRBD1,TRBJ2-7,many,CASSLVQGMGYEQYF,TGTGCCAGCAGCTTGGTACAGGGGATGGGGTACGAGCAGTACTTC
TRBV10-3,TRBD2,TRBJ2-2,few,CAIAGGEDTGELFF,TGTGCCATCGCGGGGGGGGAGGACACCGGGGAGCTGTTTTTT
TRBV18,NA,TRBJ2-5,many,CASSPPSGSQETQYF,TGTGCCAGCTCACCACCCTCGGGGTCCCAAGAGACCCAGTACTTC
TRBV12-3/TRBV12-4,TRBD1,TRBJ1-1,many,CASTGTGFAEAFF,TGTGCCAGCACCGGGACAGGGTTCGCTGAAGCTTTCTTT
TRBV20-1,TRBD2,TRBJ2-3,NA,CSARDPSGGVNTQYF,TGCAGTGCTAGAGACCCTAGCGGGGGAGTGAATACGCAGTATTTT
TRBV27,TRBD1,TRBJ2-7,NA,CASRPRPSGTGSYEQYF,TGTGCCAGCAGACCCCGCCCCTCCGGGACAGGATCGTACGAGCAGTACTTC
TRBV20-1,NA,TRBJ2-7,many,CSASLMEEQYF,TGCAGTGCTAGCCTCATGGAAGAGCAGTACTTC
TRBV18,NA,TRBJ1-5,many,CASSPGQPNQPQHF,TGTGCCAGCTCACCAGGCCAGCCTAATCAGCCCCAGCATTTT